This entry is about one TCR beta chain. Its recognized antigen is unknown. No base qualities exist here, and no much larger clone lies one base off it. The sample belongs to a study of blood T cell repertoires in COVID-19 (dated by TCRdb to the early 2020s). A note on the overall study: The collaborator samples originated in the United States, Italy and Spain and spanned the acute and convalescent phases of COVID-19. The prospective study material was composed of cDNA or gDNA derived from T cells, B-cell-depleted T cells, or PBMCs. Deeply sampled blood TCRbeta repertoires from subjects exposed to, actively infected with, or recovered from COVID-19 were included in the dataset. The repertoires were released in a freely available public database intended as a resource for research on the immune response to SARS-CoV-2. The samples were drawn from the first 160 participants of the ongoing ImmuneRACE study and from 1,254 subjects provided by 6 global collaborators. Nearly every sample came with metadata listing a de-identified subject ID, COVID-19 status, age in years and sex. HLA class I and class II types, where available, came from metadata supplied by the sample provider rather than from assay-based typing.

Whole blood was collected in K2EDTA tubes by collaborating institutions according to the institutions' own protocols. For TCRbeta analysis, collaborator samples were shipped as frozen whole blood, as isolated PBMCs, or as DNA extracted from either sample type. Clipping removes 1 base from V and 5 bases from J, with 10 as the unmatched junction base count. Including cysteine and phenylalanine, the CDR3 has 16 amino acids. Only the CDR3 portion is preserved as DNA: 48 bases, with reading frame beginning at the first base. CDR1 is given as KGHDR and CDR2 as SFDVKD, both from the germline V gene. The full study reports these points: The quantity of clinical and demographic metadata differed by source and by participant and was supplied without curation.

The immunoSEQ Assay, a bias-controlled multiplex PCR, was used to amplify TCRbeta CDR3 regions from genomic DNA. From the authors' description of their analysis: The number of nucleated cells in each sample was estimated from the amplification of reference gene primers within the assay. To quantify the absolute abundance of each unique TCRbeta CDR3 rearrangement, sequence reads were collapsed and filtered. For each sample, productive Simpson clonality was calculated by taking the square root of Simpson's diversity index across productive rearrangements. Not all clones reach the TCRdb copy of this immuneACCESS table, which keeps in-frame sequences only. Checked studies attribute under half of the gap to unresolved V genes and leave the rest unexplained. That table supplies the V and J calls and clone size; D and trimming were determined from the DNA. Across this sample there are under 300,000 clones, with roughly 82% seen only once. The top ten hold more than 4.5% of the sample.

The receptor was derived from a woman aged 80 or over with active or convalescent COVID-19. Sequencing was carried out using peripheral blood. The chain couples TRBV24-1 to TRBJ2-7; TRBD2 aligns with 7 central bases. CDR3 loop: CATSDLREDSADEQYF. The DNA sequence is as follows: TGTGCCACCAGTGATTTACGGGAGGACTCCGCGGACGAGCAGTACTTC.